This entry concerns a single TCR beta chain. Its antigen is as yet unknown. Assay used: immunoSEQ multiplex PCR; TCRdb lists only in-frame clones, some missing. Of roughly 50,000 clones listed, roughly 90% were seen once; the top ten hold 15% to 20%. The sample belongs to a study of radiotherapy plus CTLA-4 blockade in lung cancer. Whole-study results and caveats: Clones derived from tumor TCRs expanded in blood after radiotherapy plus ipilimumab.

CDR3 length equals 15 residues. The J segment lost 7 bases and the V segment lost 11 bases, leaving 18 bases of the junction unmatched. Germline V gene data show CDR1 as SEHNR and CDR2 as FQNEAQ (reference sequence). This clonotype was sampled from a human donor with non-small cell lung cancer that progressed on radiotherapy plus ipilimumab. Some clones in this sample may be carry-over from other donors' samples. The V call is TRBV7-9, the J call TRBJ2-7; 9 nucleotides match TRBD2. Sample: peripheral blood, taken from a patient treated with radiotherapy plus ipilimumab. CDR3 sequence: CAVGGASGVLMEQYF. The CDR3, as DNA: TGTGCCGTGGGGGGCGCTAGCGGGGTATTAATGGAGCAGTACTTC.